This T cell receptor (beta chain) was sequenced for a study of T cell changes during pregnancy in multiple sclerosis. TCRdb's table, derived via immunoSEQ multiplex PCR, lists solely in-frame clones and lacks some. The sample holds tens of thousands of clones; 94% are singletons and the top ten take roughly 2.5%. This CDR3 has 11 amino acids. Germline loops: CDR1 SGHAT, CDR2 FQNNGV. Concerning this clone: Sequence at one end of the junction differs from germline and may be a read error.

The sequencing used CD8+ T cells from peripheral blood mononuclear cells, collected after pregnancy. This receptor was identified in a female donor with multiple sclerosis, enrolled in a pregnancy study. The V call is TRBV11-2, the J call TRBJ2-7, with TRBD1 matching over 7 bases. CDR3 sequence (DNA): TGTGCCAGCAGCAACGGACAGGCGGTAGCCTTC. The encoded protein is CASSNGQAVAF.